This TCR beta chain originates from a study of shared clonotypes between healthy human individuals. In the study overall: Aged 18 to 49, the donors were a couple of women and a few men.

Several immunoSEQ plates received, in even portions, the genomic DNA of each subset. TCRdb keeps only in-frame clones here, not all; method: immunoSEQ multiplex PCR. The data hold around 430,000 clones, with around 79% observed a single time. The CDR3 consists of 14 residues. Germline CDR1 reads SGDLS; CDR2 reads YYNGEE. Trimming removed 0 bases at V and 7 bases at J, with 11 bases between. Donors included only healthy HIV-negative adults lacking recent acute infections or vaccinations. Donors, without exception, were Caucasian adults residing in Nashville, Tennessee. This receptor was obtained from a woman aged 40 to 49 in good health. Some clones in this sample may be carry-over from other donors' samples. This chain uses TRBV9 with TRBJ1-3; D gene ambiguous. The sequencing input was PBMCs. As DNA, the CDR3 is TGTGCCAGCAGCGTAGATCTTACCACCAACACCATATATTTT. The encoded protein is CASSVDLTTNTIYF.